These 30 T cell receptor beta chains came from one sample sequenced in a study of CXCR3-negative and CXCR3-positive naive CD8 T cells. General observations from the study: For CXCR3-positive naive cells, TRB CDR3s were more hydrophobic than those of CXCR3-negative naive cells.

UMI-labeled TRB cDNA libraries were prepared by 5' RACE. TCRdb re-called the 5' RACE reads, yielding one record per CDR3 amino acid sequence without DNA. The sample includes about 150,000 distinct CDR3 sequences. Their antigen targets remain unknown. The material sequenced was naive CXCR3+ CD8+ T cells from blood. Subset meaning: CD45RO-CCR7+CD27+CD95- naive CD8+ T cells expressing CXCR3 (TNR3+). The source of these receptors is a human donor in good health. Some clones in this sample may be carry-over from other donors' samples.

The genes are TRBV29-1 and TRBJ1-1; TCRdb outputs TRBD1, but without DNA this stays unchecked. CDR1 and CDR2 from the germline V gene are SQVTM and ANQGSEA. The CDR3 is 15 residues long. The CDR3: CSVEEGRTRTTEAFF.

The J gene is TRBJ1-1, the V gene TRBV28; TCRdb's D call, TRBD1, is unchecked because there is no DNA. This CDR3 comprises 14 residues. Germline values: CDR1 MDHEN, CDR2 SYDVKM. The CDR3: CASSLARVPTEAFF. The complete variable domain, with remaining parts taken from reference TRBV28 and TRBJ1-1, reads DVKVTQSSRYLVKRTGEKVFLECVQDMDHENMFWYRQDPGLGLRLIYFSYDVKMKEKGDIPEGYSVSREKKERFSLILESASTNQTSMYLCASSLARVPTEAFFGQGTRLTVV.

V and J are TRBV5-6 and TRBJ2-7; TCRdb's D call, TRBD1, is unchecked because there is no DNA. This CDR3 is 16 amino acids long. The V gene's germline CDR1 is SGHDT and CDR2 YYEEEE. The CDR3 loop reads CASSGRQGLRSYEQYF.

The V call is TRBV29-1, the J call TRBJ2-1; with no DNA, the TCRdb D assignment of TRBD2 cannot be verified. The CDR3 totals 13 residues. Germline CDR1 is SQVTM and CDR2 is ANQGSEA. CDR3 residues: CSVDAGGLNEQFF.

The V call is TRBV12-3 or TRBV12-4, the J call TRBJ2-7; without DNA, the TCRdb call of TRBD2 cannot be checked. This CDR3 is 15 amino acids long. The CDR3 is CASTSILAGSYEQYF.

This chain connects TRBV7-2 to TRBJ2-7. This CDR3 spans 13 amino acids. Germline lookup yields CDR1 SGHTA and CDR2 FQGNSA. The CDR3 sequence: CASSFYDGYEQYF.

This chain joins TRBV14 and TRBJ2-2. Germline V gene lookup returns CDR1 SGHDN and CDR2 FVKESK. This CDR3 contains 15 residues. The CDR3 protein is CASSQDWFFTGELFF.

This chain joins TRBV28 and TRBJ2-7; as DNA is missing, the TRBD1 call by TCRdb cannot be tested. The CDR3 extends over 16 amino acids. The germline V gene has CDR1 MDHEN and CDR2 SYDVKM. This CDR3 is CASSPIGPGEVNEQYF.

The chain combines TRBV6-5 with TRBJ2-1; TCRdb's D call, TRBD2, is unchecked because there is no DNA. The germline V gene has CDR1 MNHEY and CDR2 SVGAGI. This CDR3 has 16 amino acids. This chain's CDR3 is CASSYTLAGPYNEQFF.

This chain uses TRBV5-1 with TRBJ2-7; TCRdb reports TRBD2, a call that lacks DNA to check it against. The CDR3 length is 16 residues. The germline CDR1 and CDR2 sequences are SGHRS and YFSETQ. This CDR3 is CASSLALGRATYEQYF.

V is TRBV4-1 and J is TRBJ2-5; absent DNA, TCRdb's TRBD1 call cannot be checked. Germline assignment: CDR1 MGHRA and CDR2 YSYEKL. The CDR3 is 15 residues long. The CDR3: CASSQGVRGEETQYF.

The rearrangement uses TRBV6-5 and TRBJ2-7. Germline V gene lookup returns CDR1 MNHEY and CDR2 SVGAGI. CDR3 size: 15 residues. The CDR3 here is CASSYSTLDTYEQYF.

The J gene is TRBJ2-1, the V gene TRBV10-2. This CDR3 contains 14 residues. Looked up from germline, CDR1 is WSHSY and CDR2 is SAAADI. Here the CDR3 reads CAISEGGSYNEQFF.

The chain recombines TRBV24-1 with TRBJ2-2; the TCRdb D gene call, TRBD1, has no DNA to confirm it. Germline V gives CDR1 KGHDR, CDR2 SFDVKD. The CDR3 is made up of 16 amino acids. CDR3 sequence reads: CATSDSGQDNTGELFF.

The chain is built from TRBV5-6 and TRBJ1-1; TCRdb proposes TRBD1, but this gene call is untestable without DNA. Germline V lookup: CDR1 SGHDT, CDR2 YYEEEE. The CDR3 is 14 residues long. The CDR3 sequence is CASSLSQGWAEAFF.

The chain couples TRBV6-2 or TRBV6-3 to TRBJ2-7. The germline V gene has CDR1 MNHEY and CDR2 SVGEGT. This CDR3 is 13 amino acids long. CDR3 loop: CASSWTESYEQYF.

J is TRBJ2-1 and V is TRBV19; no DNA is available, so the TRBD1 call from TCRdb remains unchecked. Germline V lookup: CDR1 LNHDA, CDR2 SQIVND (reference sequence). CDR3 size: 14 residues. CDR3: CASQGGSSYNEQFF. The whole variable domain, remainder taken from reference TRBV19 and TRBJ2-1, is DGGITQSPKYLFRKEGQNVTLSCEQNLNHDAMYWYRQDPGQGLRLIYYSQIVNDFQKGDIAEGYSVSREKKESFPLTVTSAQKNPTAFYLCASQGGSSYNEQFFGPGTRLTVL.

The chain is built from TRBV29-1 and TRBJ2-2; TCRdb returns TRBD1, unconfirmable since there is no DNA. CDR3 size: 14 residues. Per germline, CDR1 SQVTM and CDR2 ANQGSEA. CDR3: CSVKDRLNTGELFF.

This chain uses TRBV28 with TRBJ2-1; TCRdb selects TRBD2, and the lack of DNA leaves this call unchecked. Germline lookup yields CDR1 MDHEN and CDR2 SYDVKM. This CDR3 contains 16 residues. CDR3: CASGLGSSGRNNEQFF.

The CDR3 sequence: CASTLIGGQGNTEAFF. The rearrangement joins TRBV13 to TRBJ1-1; TCRdb picks TRBD1, but there is no DNA to check that call. The CDR3 loop spans 16 amino acids. CDR1 and CDR2 from the germline V gene are PRHDT and FYEKMQ (reference sequence).

The chain employs TRBV7-9 and TRBJ2-1. Germline CDR1 is SEHNR and CDR2 is FQNEAQ (reference sequence). The CDR3 covers 18 residues. The CDR3 here is CASSLAQLAGGSYNEQFF.

The chain's CDR3 is CASSSGLAVLSFF. The chain couples TRBV27 to TRBJ2-1; the D call of TRBD2 rests on TCRdb alone, since no DNA is present to check it. Germline V CDR1 and CDR2: MNHEY, SMNVEV (reference sequence). The CDR3 loop spans 13 amino acids.

This chain links TRBV7-2 with TRBJ2-2; TCRdb lists TRBD1, though no DNA is available to test this call. CDR3 length equals 16 residues. The germline CDR1 and CDR2 sequences are SGHTA and FQGNSA. The CDR3 sequence is CASSLVARGNTGELFF.

The rearrangement joins TRBV15 to TRBJ2-3; there is no DNA to check the TCRdb D call of TRBD2. The length of the CDR3 is 16 residues. The V gene's germline CDR1 is LNHNV and CDR2 YYDKDF (reference sequence). CDR3 sequence reads: CATSRGAAGGTDTQYF.

J is TRBJ2-5 and V is TRBV28; TCRdb's D call, TRBD2, is unchecked because there is no DNA. Germline values: CDR1 MDHEN, CDR2 SYDVKM. CDR3 length equals 17 residues. This chain's CDR3 is CASSLGYGSGYQETQYF.

V usage is TRBV5-1 and J usage is TRBJ2-3; TCRdb outputs TRBD1, but without DNA this stays unchecked. CDR3 length: 15 amino acids. Per germline, CDR1 SGHRS and CDR2 YFSETQ. CDR3 in amino acids: CASSLEGGFTDTQYF.

The V gene is TRBV4-3, the J gene TRBJ2-2; TCRdb picks TRBD1, but there is no DNA to check that call. CDR1 is LGHNA and CDR2 is YSLEER in the germline V gene. This CDR3 spans 17 amino acids. The CDR3 reads CASSHPQDRAGTGELFF.

The rearrangement joins TRBV4-1 to TRBJ2-2; TCRdb lists TRBD2, though no DNA is available to test this call. The length of the CDR3 is 14 residues. CDR1 and CDR2 from the germline V gene are MGHRA and YSYEKL. CDR3 protein: CASSQIIGSQLLFF.

This sequence joins TRBV24-1 and TRBJ2-2; TCRdb's D call of TRBD2 is untestable without DNA. This CDR3 is 16 amino acids long. The germline CDR1 and CDR2 sequences are KGHDR and SFDVKD. The CDR3 is CATSDFLPSGTGELFF.

CDR3 protein: CASSYKGTGANNEQFF. The chain combines TRBV6-2 or TRBV6-3 with TRBJ2-1; without DNA, the TCRdb call of TRBD1 cannot be checked. CDR3 length: 16 amino acids. Germline V gene sequence: CDR1 MNHEY, CDR2 SVGEGT.